The 3 T cell receptor beta chains below come from one sample, sequenced in a study of early T cells in non-severe SARS-CoV-2 infection. One entry per CDR3 protein results from TCRdb running MiXCR on the 5' RACE reads. Seen here are some 77,000 distinct CDR3 sequences, roughly an eighth observed once, and the top ten hold around 15%. The sample consisted of whole blood, taken at baseline. These receptors all come from an adult who was a healthcare worker with PCR-confirmed SARS-CoV-2 infection or an uninfected control (not recorded which). The donor label of this sample is uncertain.

A few counts support this clonotype. The chain couples TRBV19 to TRBJ2-3; 14 bases map to TRBD2. The CDR3 is 14 amino acids. The V gene end was trimmed by 5 bases and the J gene end by 8 bases; junction bases not matched to a gene: 3. The germline gives CDR1 LNHDA, CDR2 SQIVND (reference sequence). This CDR3 reads CASSSGLAGGTQYF. The CDR3 DNA follows: TGTGCCAGTAGTTCCGGACTAGCGGGAGGTACGCAGTATTTT.

This clonotype has ten or more counts. The gene calls are TRBV7-2 and TRBJ1-2; D remains unclear. Germline V gene data show CDR1 as SGHTA and CDR2 as FQGNSA. V shed 3 bases and J shed 6 bases, with 8 bases lying between them. This CDR3 region has 12 residues. CDR3 in DNA: TGTGCCAGCAGCTTGGACGTTCATGGCTACACCTTC. This translates into CASSLDVHGYTF. Using reference TRBV7-2 and TRBJ1-2 for the parts outside the CDR3, the full variable domain is GAGVSQSPSNKVTEKGKDVELRCDPISGHTALYWYRQSLGQGLEFLIYFQGNSAPDKSGLPSDRFSAERTGGSVSTLTIQRTQQEDSAVYLCASSLDVHGYTFGSGTRLTVV.

This clonotype turned up a few times. J is TRBJ2-3 and V is TRBV10-1; D gene ambiguous. The germline V and J ends were trimmed by 4 bases and 2 bases, with 7 bases remaining between them. The CDR3 runs to 13 residues. CDR1 WNHNN and CDR2 SYGVQD come from the germline V gene (reference sequence). The CDR3 coding sequence is TGCGCCAGCAGTGGAGTCTTCACAGATACGCAGTATTTT. Its translation is CASSGVFTDTQYF.